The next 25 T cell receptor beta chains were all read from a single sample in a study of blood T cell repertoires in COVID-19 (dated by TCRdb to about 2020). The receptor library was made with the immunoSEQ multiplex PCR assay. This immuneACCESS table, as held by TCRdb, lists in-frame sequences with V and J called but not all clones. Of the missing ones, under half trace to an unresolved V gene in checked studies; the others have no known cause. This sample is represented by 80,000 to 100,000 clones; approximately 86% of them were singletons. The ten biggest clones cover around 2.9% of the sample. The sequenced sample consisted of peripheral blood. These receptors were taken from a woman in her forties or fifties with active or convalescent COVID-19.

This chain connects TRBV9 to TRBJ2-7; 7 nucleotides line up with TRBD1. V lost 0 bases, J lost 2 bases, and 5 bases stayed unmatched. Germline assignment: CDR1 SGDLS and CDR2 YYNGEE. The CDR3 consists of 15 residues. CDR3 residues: CASSVEGGETYEQYF. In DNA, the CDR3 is TGTGCCAGCAGCGTAGAAGGGGGCGAGACCTACGAGCAGTACTTC.

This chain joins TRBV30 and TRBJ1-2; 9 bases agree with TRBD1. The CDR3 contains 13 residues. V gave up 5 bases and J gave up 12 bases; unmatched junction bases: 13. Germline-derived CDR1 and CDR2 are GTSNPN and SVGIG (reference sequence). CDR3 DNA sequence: TGTGCCTGGGTACAACCCCCGGGACAGGGAAACACCTTC. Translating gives CAWVQPPGQGNTF. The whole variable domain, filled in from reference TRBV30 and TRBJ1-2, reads SQTIHQWPATLVQPVGSPLSLECTVEGTSNPNLYWYRQAAGRGLQLLFYSVGIGQISSEVPQNLSASRPQDRQFILSSKKLLLSDSGFYLCAWVQPPGQGNTFGSGTRLTVV.

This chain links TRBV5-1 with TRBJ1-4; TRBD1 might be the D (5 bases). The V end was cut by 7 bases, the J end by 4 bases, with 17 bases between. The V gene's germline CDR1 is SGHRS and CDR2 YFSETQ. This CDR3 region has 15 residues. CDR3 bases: TGCGCCAGCGCAACTGGGGCAGGGATTAATGAAAAACTGTTTTTT. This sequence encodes CASATGAGINEKLFF.

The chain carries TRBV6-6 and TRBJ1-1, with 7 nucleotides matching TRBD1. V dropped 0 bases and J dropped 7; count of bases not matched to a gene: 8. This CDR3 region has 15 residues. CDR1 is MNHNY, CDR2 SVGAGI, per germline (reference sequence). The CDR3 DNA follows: TGTGCCAGCAGTTACTCCGGACAGGCACGTCTTGAAGCTTTCTTT. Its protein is CASSYSGQARLEAFF.

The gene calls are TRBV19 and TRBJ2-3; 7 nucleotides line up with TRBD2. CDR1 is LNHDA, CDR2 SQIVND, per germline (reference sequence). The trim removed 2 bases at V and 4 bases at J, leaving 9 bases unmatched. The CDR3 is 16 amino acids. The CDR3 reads CASSIKWGGIADTQYF. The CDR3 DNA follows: TGTGCCAGTAGTATAAAATGGGGGGGGATCGCAGATACGCAGTATTTT.

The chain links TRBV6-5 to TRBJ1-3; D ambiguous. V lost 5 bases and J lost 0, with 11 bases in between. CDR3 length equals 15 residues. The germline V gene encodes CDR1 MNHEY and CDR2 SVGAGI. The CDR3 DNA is TGTGCCAGCAGTAGATCCGGGGACTCTGGAAACACCATATATTTT. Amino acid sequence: CASSRSGDSGNTIYF.

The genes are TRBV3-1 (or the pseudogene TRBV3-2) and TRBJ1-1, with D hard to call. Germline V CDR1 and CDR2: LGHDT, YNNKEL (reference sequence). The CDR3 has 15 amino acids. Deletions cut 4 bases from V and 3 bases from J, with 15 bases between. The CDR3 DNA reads TGTGCCAGCAGCCCCAGGCCCTACGTTGACACTGAAGCTTTCTTT. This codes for CASSPRPYVDTEAFF.

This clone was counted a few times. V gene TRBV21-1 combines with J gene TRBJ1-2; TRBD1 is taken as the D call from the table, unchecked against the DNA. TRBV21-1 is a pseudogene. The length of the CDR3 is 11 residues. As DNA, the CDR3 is TGTGCCAGCAGCAACGACAGTGACTACACCTTC. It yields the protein CASSNDSDYTF.

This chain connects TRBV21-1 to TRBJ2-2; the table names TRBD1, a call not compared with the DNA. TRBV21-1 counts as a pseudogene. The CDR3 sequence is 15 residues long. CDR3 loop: CASSKARGNTGELFF. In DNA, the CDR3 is TGTGCCAGCAGCAAAGCAAGGGGAAACACCGGGGAGCTGTTTTTT.

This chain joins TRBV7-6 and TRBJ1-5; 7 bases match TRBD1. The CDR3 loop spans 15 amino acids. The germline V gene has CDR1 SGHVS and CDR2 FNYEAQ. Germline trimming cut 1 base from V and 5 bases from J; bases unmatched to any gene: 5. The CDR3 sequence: CASSLEGAWDQPQHF. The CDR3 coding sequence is TGTGCCAGCAGCTTAGAGGGGGCCTGGGATCAGCCCCAGCATTTT.

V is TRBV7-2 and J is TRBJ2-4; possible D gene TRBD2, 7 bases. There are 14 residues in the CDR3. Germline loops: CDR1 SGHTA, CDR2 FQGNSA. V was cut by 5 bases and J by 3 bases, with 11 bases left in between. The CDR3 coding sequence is TGTGCCAGCAGCCCCGGGGGGCACAAAAACATTCAGTACTTC. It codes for CASSPGGHKNIQYF.

CDR3 sequence: CASSDQTWGYTF. The DNA for the CDR3 is TGTGCCAGCAGTGACCAGACTTGGGGCTACACCTTC. V is TRBV6-1 and J is TRBJ1-2, with D unclear. Trimming cost V 3 bases and J 8 bases, with 10 bases left between them. Per the germline V gene, CDR1 is MNHNS and CDR2 is SASEGT. CDR3 length: 12 amino acids.

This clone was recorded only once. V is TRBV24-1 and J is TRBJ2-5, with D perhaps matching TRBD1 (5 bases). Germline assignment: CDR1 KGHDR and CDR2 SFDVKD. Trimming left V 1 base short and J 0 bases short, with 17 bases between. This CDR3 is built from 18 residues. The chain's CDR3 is CATSDFGSGRADQETQYF. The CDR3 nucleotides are TGTGCCACCAGTGATTTCGGTTCAGGCAGGGCGGACCAAGAGACCCAGTACTTC.

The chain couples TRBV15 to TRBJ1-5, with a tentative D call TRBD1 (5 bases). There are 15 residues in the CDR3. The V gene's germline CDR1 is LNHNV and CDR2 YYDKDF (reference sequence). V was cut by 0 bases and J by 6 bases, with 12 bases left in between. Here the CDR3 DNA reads TGTGCCACCAGCAGAGAGGATGGGGCCTTTCAGCCCCAGCATTTT. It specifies CATSREDGAFQPQHF.

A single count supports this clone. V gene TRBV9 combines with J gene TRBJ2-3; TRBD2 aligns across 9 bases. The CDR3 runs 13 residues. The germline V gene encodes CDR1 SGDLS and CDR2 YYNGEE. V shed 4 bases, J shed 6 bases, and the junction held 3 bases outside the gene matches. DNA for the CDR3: TGTGCCAGCAGCCCGGCGGGGGGGGATACGCAGTATTTT. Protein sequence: CASSPAGGDTQYF.

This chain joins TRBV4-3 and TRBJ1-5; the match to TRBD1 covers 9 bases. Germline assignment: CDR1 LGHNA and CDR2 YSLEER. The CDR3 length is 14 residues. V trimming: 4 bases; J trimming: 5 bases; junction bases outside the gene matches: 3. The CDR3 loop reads CASSPRTGDQPQHF. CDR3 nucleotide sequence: TGCGCCAGCAGCCCCCGGACAGGGGATCAGCCCCAGCATTTT.

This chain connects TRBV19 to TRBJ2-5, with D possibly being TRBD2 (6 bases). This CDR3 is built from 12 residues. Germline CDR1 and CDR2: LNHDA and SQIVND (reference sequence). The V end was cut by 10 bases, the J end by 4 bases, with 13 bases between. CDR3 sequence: CAIRAGRETQYF. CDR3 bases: TGTGCCATTAGGGCGGGGAGAGAGACCCAGTACTTC.

CDR3 DNA: TGCAGTGCCCGCGGGGCAGGAGGCTACACCTTC. It is translated as CSARGAGGYTF. The gene calls are TRBV20-1 and TRBJ1-2; possible D gene TRBD1, 5 bases. V was pared by 6 bases and J by 8 bases, with 13 bases between. The CDR3 runs 11 residues. In germline, CDR1 is DFQATT, CDR2 SNEGSKA (reference sequence).

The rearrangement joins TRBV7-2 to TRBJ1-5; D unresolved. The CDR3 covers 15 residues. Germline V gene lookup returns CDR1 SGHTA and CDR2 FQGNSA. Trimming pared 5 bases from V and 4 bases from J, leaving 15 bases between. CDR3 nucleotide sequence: TGTGCCAGCAGCAAGATCGGGTCCCAAAATCAGCCCCAGCATTTT. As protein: CASSKIGSQNQPQHF.

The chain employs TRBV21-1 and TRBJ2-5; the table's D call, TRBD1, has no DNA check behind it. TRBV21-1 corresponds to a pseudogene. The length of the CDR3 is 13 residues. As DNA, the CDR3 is TGTGCCAGCAGACGAACAGGGACGAAGACCCAGTACTTC. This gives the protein CASRRTGTKTQYF.

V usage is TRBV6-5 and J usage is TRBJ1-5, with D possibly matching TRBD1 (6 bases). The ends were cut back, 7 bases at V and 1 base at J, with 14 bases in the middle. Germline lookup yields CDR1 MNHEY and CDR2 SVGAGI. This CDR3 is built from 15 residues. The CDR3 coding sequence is TGTGCCAGCAAACCAACAGGGACGAGCAATCAGCCCCAGCATTTT. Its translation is CASKPTGTSNQPQHF.

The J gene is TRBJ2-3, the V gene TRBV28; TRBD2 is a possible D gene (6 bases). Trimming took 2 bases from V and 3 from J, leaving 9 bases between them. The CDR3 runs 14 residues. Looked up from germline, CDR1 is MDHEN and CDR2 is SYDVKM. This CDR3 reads CASSLMEGTDTQYF. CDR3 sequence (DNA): TGTGCCAGCAGTTTAATGGAGGGGACAGATACGCAGTATTTT.

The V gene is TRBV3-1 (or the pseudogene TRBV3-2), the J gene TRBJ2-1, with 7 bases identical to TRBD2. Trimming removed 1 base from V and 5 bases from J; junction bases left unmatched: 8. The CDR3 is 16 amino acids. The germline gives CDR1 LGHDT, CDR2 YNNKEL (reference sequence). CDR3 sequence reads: CASSQGPPGTNNEQFF. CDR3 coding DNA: TGTGCCAGCAGCCAAGGCCCCCCAGGGACTAACAATGAGCAGTTCTTC.

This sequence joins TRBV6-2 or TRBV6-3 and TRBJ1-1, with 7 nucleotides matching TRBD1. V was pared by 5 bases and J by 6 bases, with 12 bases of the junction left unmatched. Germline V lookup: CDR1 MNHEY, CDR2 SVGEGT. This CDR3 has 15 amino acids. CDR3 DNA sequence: TGTGCCAGCAGTCAAGAGACAGGGAGGAGAGCTGAAGCTTTCTTT. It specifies CASSQETGRRAEAFF.

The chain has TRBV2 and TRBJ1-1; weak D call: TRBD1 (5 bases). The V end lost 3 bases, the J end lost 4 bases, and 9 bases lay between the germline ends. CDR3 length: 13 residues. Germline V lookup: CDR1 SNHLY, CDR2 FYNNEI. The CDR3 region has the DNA TGTGCCAGCAGTGACTCAGGGCTCACTGAAGCTTTCTTT. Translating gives CASSDSGLTEAFF.